The 22 T cell receptor beta chains in this list originate from one sample, sequenced in a study of post-analysis software for immune sequencing data. Study outcomes and limitations: The study found TRBV5-6, TRBV5-1 and TRBV20-1 among four to six TRBV segments more frequent in patients than controls.

No antigen has been identified for these receptors. Unique molecular identifiers were built into the TCR beta cDNA libraries. TCRdb processed the PCR reads anew with MiXCR; each CDR3 protein has one entry. The profile shows about 200,000 distinct CDR3 sequences, approximately 28% of them singletons. Sequencing input: blood. The receptor set was obtained from a girl aged 2-17 years with multiple sclerosis.

J is TRBJ2-7 and V is TRBV5-1; 10 positions match TRBD1. Germline V gene sequence: CDR1 SGHRS, CDR2 YFSETQ. This CDR3 comprises 15 residues. The V segment lost 5 bases and the J segment 7 bases; nucleotides outside the gene matches: 12. The CDR3, as DNA: TGCGCCAGCAGGGATCCGGGACAGGGGTTCAATGAGCAGTACTTC. Its translation is CASRDPGQGFNEQYF.

V is TRBV5-1 and J is TRBJ1-1; 7 positions agree with TRBD1. The CDR3 totals 14 residues. The V segment lost 3 bases and the J segment 1 base; nucleotides outside the gene matches: 3. Germline loops: CDR1 SGHRS, CDR2 YFSETQ. Written as DNA, the CDR3 is TGCGCCAGCAGCTCGGGACAGCCGAACACTGAAGCTTTCTTT. This encodes CASSSGQPNTEAFF.

This clonotype was counted ten times or more. J is TRBJ2-5 and V is TRBV28, with 9 bases lining up with TRBD2. V shed 5 bases and J 1 base; nucleotides not matched to a gene: 8. CDR1 MDHEN and CDR2 SYDVKM come from the germline V gene. CDR3 length: 16 amino acids. CDR3 sequence: CASSLRGGRVQETQYF. In nucleotides, the CDR3 is TGTGCCAGCAGTCTCAGGGGCGGGAGGGTCCAAGAGACCCAGTACTTC.

Concerning this clonotype: Given a much more abundant clone one base away, this may be a read error. The CDR3 carries no conserved terminal phenylalanine or tryptophan, so it likely arises from a read error. This chain links TRBV4-2 with TRBJ1-2; D is unresolved. The germline gives CDR1 LGHNA, CDR2 YNFKEQ. This CDR3 is built from 11 residues. V was cut by 5 bases and J by 8 bases, with 9 bases left in between. The CDR3 reads CASSSQEGYTV. DNA for the CDR3: TGTGCCAGCAGCTCCCAAGAGGGCTACACCGTC.

This clonotype was seen a few times. A clone one base away is much larger, so this may be a read error. J is TRBJ2-3 and V is TRBV28, with no clear D. Germline lookup yields CDR1 MDHEN and CDR2 SYDVKM. There are 14 residues in the CDR3. V dropped 6 bases and J dropped 0 bases, with 10 bases sitting between them. The CDR3 is CASRSGSSTDTQYF. For the CDR3, the DNA is TGTGCCAGCAGGTCCGGATCTAGCACAGATACGCAGTATTTT.

In regard to this clonotype: A read error is possible here, since a much larger clone lies one base away. This sequence joins TRBV20-1 and TRBJ2-1; D possibly corresponds to TRBD2 (6 bases). In germline, CDR1 is DFQATT, CDR2 SNEGSKA (reference sequence). The V gene lost 6 bases and the J gene lost 13 bases, with 28 bases spanning the gap. The CDR3 is 15 amino acids. CDR3 sequence: CSAPRAGGPQETQFF. For the CDR3, the DNA is TGCAGTGCACCCCGGGCCGGAGGGCCCCAGGAGACCCAGTTCTTC.

This clonotype was detected a few times. The J gene is TRBJ2-2, the V gene TRBV12-3 or TRBV12-4; D is unresolved. Trimming removed 0 bases from V and 7 bases from J, with 3 bases in between. The CDR3 totals 12 residues. The CDR3 DNA is TGTGCCAGCAGTTTAGCGGGCGGGGAGCTGTTTTTT. This gives the protein CASSLAGGELFF.

The rearrangement joins TRBV5-6 to TRBJ2-1, with D possibly being TRBD2 (6 bases). Germline assignment: CDR1 SGHDT and CDR2 YYEEEE. Trimming removed 3 bases at V and 8 bases at J, with 12 bases between. The CDR3 spans 13 residues. The CDR3 reads CASSSGTLDEQFF. CDR3 nucleotide sequence: TGTGCCAGCAGCTCAGGGACTTTAGATGAGCAGTTCTTC.

The J gene is TRBJ2-2, the V gene TRBV5-1; TRBD2 matches 7 bases. Germline trimming cut 2 bases from V and 2 bases from J; bases unmatched to any gene: 12. This CDR3 region has 18 residues. Germline lookup yields CDR1 SGHRS and CDR2 YFSETQ. The CDR3 protein is CASSFIKVASGNTGELFF. CDR3 sequence (DNA): TGCGCCAGCAGCTTTATTAAGGTGGCTAGCGGAAACACCGGGGAGCTGTTTTTT.

This clonotype occurred many times. The chain uses TRBV20-1 and TRBJ2-7, with D tentatively TRBD1 or TRBD2 (5 bases each). Looked up from germline, CDR1 is DFQATT and CDR2 is SNEGSKA (reference sequence). V was shortened by 5 bases and J by 3 bases, with 11 bases between the two germline ends. The CDR3 contains 12 residues. The CDR3 is CSAAAGGYEQYF. CDR3 nucleotides: TGCAGTGCTGCGGCTGGGGGCTACGAGCAGTACTTC.

The V call is TRBV5-1, the J call TRBJ2-1; D is perhaps TRBD2 (5 bases). Germline V gene data show CDR1 as SGHRS and CDR2 as YFSETQ. Trimming cost V 5 bases and J 15 bases, with 21 bases left between them. This CDR3 is 13 amino acids long. CDR3 residues: CASSQDGLWRVFF. CDR3 DNA sequence: TGCGCCAGCAGTCAGGACGGGCTCTGGCGGGTGTTCTTC. The complete variable domain, with remaining parts taken from reference TRBV5-1 and TRBJ2-1, reads KAGVTQTPRYLIKTRGQQVTLSCSPISGHRSVSWYQQTPGQGLQFLFEYFSETQRNKGNFPGRFSGRQFSNSRSEMNVSTLELGDSALYLCASSQDGLWRVFFGPGTRLTVL.

On this clonotype: This may be a read error, as it is one base from a much larger clone. The rearrangement links TRBV20-1 to TRBJ2-7, with 7 positions matching TRBD1. Germline trimming cut 3 bases from V and 7 bases from J; bases unmatched to any gene: 9. CDR3 length: 13 residues. Looked up from germline, CDR1 is DFQATT and CDR2 is SNEGSKA (reference sequence). CDR3 region: CSARDRTRGEQYF. DNA of the CDR3: TGCAGTGCTAGGGACAGGACCCGGGGAGAGCAGTACTTC.

This clonotype was counted only a few times. A much larger clone lies one base from this, so it may be a read error. The CDR3: CASSAATSSYEQYF. The DNA of the CDR3 is TGTGCCAGCAGCGCAGCCACTAGCTCCTACGAGCAGTACTTC. The rearrangement uses TRBV9 and TRBJ2-7, with D perhaps matching TRBD2 (5 bases). This CDR3 has 14 amino acids. Trimming pared 3 bases from V and 0 bases from J, leaving 10 bases between. The V gene's germline CDR1 is SGDLS and CDR2 YYNGEE.

Notes on this clonotype: A clone one base away is much larger, so this may be a read error. This chain connects TRBV20-1 to TRBJ2-7, with 7 bases matching TRBD2. The CDR3 spans 14 residues. Germline CDR1 is DFQATT and CDR2 is SNEGSKA (reference sequence). J gave up 7 bases and V 3 bases, and 12 bases lay outside the gene matches. For the CDR3, the DNA is TGCAGTGCTAGTACGGGGGGTGGTCTCTATGAGCAGTACTTC. This encodes CSASTGGGLYEQYF.

The sample holds a few counts of this clonotype. The chain carries TRBV6-6 and TRBJ1-5; D not certain. Looked up from germline, CDR1 is MNHNY and CDR2 is SVGAGI (reference sequence). The CDR3 totals 11 residues. V lost 6 bases, J lost 4 bases, and 4 bases lay in between. The CDR3 reads CASRDNQPQHF. In nucleotides, the CDR3 is TGTGCCAGCAGGGATAATCAGCCCCAGCATTTT.

The genes are TRBV5-5 and TRBJ2-2, with D maybe TRBD1 (6 bases). V was trimmed by 4 bases and J by 4 bases, leaving 17 bases between them. From germline, CDR1 is SGHKS and CDR2 YYEKEE (reference sequence). The CDR3 is 16 amino acids. The CDR3 protein is CASSRNPTGFTGELFF. In nucleotides, the CDR3 is TGTGCCAGCAGCCGAAACCCGACAGGTTTCACCGGGGAGCTGTTTTTT.

The sample holds many counts of this clonotype. The gene calls are TRBV6-5 and TRBJ1-2; D is possibly TRBD1 (5 bases). The CDR3 totals 15 residues. Germline V gene lookup returns CDR1 MNHEY and CDR2 SVGAGI. V lost 4 bases, J lost 2 bases, and 14 bases lay in between. The CDR3 DNA reads as TGTGCCAGCAGTTCCTGGGACCGAAGAAACTATGGCTACACCTTC. Residues: CASSSWDRRNYGYTF.

This clonotype was detected many times. The CDR3 DNA reads as TGCGCCAGCAGCCTCCGACAACAAGAACAGTATGGCTACACCTTC. Its translation is CASSLRQQEQYGYTF. The chain employs TRBV4-1 and TRBJ1-2, with D unclear. The germline gives CDR1 MGHRA, CDR2 YSYEKL. There are 15 residues in the CDR3. V was clipped by 4 bases and J by 5 bases, with 17 bases between them.

Of note for this clonotype: A much larger clone is a single base away; this may be a read error. The rearrangement links TRBV28 to TRBJ1-6; D call uncertain. The length of the CDR3 is 15 residues. Trimming pared 6 bases from V and 6 bases from J, leaving 15 bases between. CDR1 and CDR2 (germline): MDHEN, SYDVKM. CDR3 residues: CASRTELGCNSPLHF. DNA for the CDR3: TGTGCCAGCAGAACCGAACTGGGCTGTAATTCACCCCTCCACTTT.

Regarding this clonotype: A much larger clone is a single base away; this may be a read error. The gene calls are TRBV29-1 and TRBJ2-3; 8 bases are a match to TRBD1. V trimming: 7 bases; J trimming: 5 bases; junction bases outside the gene matches: 11. In germline, CDR1 is SQVTM, CDR2 ANQGSEA. The CDR3 sequence is 14 residues long. The CDR3 DNA is TGCAGCGGAGCTCTGGACAGGGCGGGAGATACGCAGTATTTT. Translating gives CSGALDRAGDTQYF.

Worth noting for this clonotype: This may be a read error, as it is one base from a much larger clone. This rearrangement joins TRBV7-9 to TRBJ1-2, with a weak D call TRBD1 (5 bases). Trimming removed 5 bases at V and 3 bases at J, with 16 bases between. Germline lookup yields CDR1 SEHNR and CDR2 FQNEAQ (reference sequence). This CDR3 is 15 amino acids long. The CDR3: CASSAQSGADYGYTF. The CDR3 bases are TGTGCCAGCAGCGCTCAGTCCGGGGCCGACTATGGCTACACCTTC.

This clonotype was observed at least ten times. The CDR3 protein is CASSPRQGDNGYTF. CDR3 DNA sequence: TGCGCCAGCAGCCCGCGGCAGGGGGACAATGGCTACACCTTC. This rearrangement joins TRBV5-1 to TRBJ1-2, with 7 bases that match TRBD1. The length of the CDR3 is 14 residues. Germline loops: CDR1 SGHRS, CDR2 YFSETQ. The V and J ends lost 4 bases and 6 bases, in that order; junction bases with no gene match: 9. Supplemented by reference TRBV5-1 and TRBJ1-2, the full variable domain reads KAGVTQTPRYLIKTRGQQVTLSCSPISGHRSVSWYQQTPGQGLQFLFEYFSETQRNKGNFPGRFSGRQFSNSRSEMNVSTLELGDSALYLCASSPRQGDNGYTFGSGTRLTVV.